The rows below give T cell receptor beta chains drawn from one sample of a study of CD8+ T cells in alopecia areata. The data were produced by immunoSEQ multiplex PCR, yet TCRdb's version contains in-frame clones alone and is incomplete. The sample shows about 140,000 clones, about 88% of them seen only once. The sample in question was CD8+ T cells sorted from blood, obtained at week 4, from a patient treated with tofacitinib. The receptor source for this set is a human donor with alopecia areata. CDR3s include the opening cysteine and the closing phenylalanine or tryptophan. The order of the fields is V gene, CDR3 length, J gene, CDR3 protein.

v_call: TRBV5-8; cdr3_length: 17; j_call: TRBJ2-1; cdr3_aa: CASSLSLRDTLYNEQFF
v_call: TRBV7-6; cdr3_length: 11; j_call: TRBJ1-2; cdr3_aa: CASSLGRDCTF
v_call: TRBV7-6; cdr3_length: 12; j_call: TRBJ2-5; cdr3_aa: CASSDVGETQYF
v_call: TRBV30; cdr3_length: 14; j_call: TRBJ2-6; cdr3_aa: CAWRGRFGANVLTF
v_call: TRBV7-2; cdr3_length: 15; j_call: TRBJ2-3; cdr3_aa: CASSLGDSSTDTQYF
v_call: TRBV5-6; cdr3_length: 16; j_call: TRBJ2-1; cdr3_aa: CASSWDSGGPYNEQFF
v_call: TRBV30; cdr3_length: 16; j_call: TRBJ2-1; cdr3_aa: CAWGGTSGSGVNEQFF
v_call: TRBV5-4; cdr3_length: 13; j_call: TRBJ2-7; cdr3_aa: CASSLGANYEQYF
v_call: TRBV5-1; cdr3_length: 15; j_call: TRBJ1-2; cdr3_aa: CASSLEGAEEQGYTF
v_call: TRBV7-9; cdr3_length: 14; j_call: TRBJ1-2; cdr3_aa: CASSSKDRDYGYTF
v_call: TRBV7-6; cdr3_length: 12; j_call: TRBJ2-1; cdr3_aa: CASRGTGLVQFF
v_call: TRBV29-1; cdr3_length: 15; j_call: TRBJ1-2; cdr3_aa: CSVDDGTPANYGYTF
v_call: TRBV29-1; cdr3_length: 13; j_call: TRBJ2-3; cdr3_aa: CSGFGGGTDTQYF
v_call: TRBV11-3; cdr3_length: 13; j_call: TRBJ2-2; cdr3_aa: CASSLDPTGELFF
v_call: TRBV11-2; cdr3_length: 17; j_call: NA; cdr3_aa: CASSLDHWAGRSYEQYF
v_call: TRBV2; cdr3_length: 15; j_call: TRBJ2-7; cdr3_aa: CASSEPRDGIYEQYF
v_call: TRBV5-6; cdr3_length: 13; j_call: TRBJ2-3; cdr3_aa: CASSLEDYGTQYF
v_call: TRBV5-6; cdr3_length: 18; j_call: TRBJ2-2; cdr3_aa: CASSTGLAGGPDTGELFF
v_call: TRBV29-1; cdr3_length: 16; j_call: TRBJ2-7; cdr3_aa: CSVKQASGRDPYEQYF
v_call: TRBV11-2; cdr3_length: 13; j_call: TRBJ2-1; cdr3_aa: CASSLTAYNEQFF
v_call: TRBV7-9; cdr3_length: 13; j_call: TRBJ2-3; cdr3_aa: CASSLLPADTQYF
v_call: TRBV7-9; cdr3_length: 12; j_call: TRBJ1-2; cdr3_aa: CASSPGGHGYTF
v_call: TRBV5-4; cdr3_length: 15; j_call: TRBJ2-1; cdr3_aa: CASSLGQGGYNEQFF
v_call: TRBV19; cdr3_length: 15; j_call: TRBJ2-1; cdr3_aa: CASSGDSFGDNEQFF
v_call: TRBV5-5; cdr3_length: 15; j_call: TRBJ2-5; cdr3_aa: CASSHETSGQETQYF
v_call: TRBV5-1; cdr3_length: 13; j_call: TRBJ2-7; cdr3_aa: CASSFGTGDEQYF
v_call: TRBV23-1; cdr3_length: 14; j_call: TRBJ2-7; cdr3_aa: CASSHETNSYEQYF
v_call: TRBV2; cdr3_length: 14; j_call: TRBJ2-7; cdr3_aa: CASSDTQTPYEQYF